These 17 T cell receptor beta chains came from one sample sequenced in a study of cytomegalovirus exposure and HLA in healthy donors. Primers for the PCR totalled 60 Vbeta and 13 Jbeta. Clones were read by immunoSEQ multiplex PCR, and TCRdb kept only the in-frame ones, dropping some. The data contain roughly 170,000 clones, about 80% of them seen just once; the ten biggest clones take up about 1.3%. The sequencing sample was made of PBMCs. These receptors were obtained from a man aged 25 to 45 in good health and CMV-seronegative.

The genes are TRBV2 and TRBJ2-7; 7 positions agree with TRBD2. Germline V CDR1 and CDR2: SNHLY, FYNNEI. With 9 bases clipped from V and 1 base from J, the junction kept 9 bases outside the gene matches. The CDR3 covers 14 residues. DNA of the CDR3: TGTGCCAGTCAAACCAGGGACTATTCCTACGAGCAGTACTTC. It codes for CASQTRDYSYEQYF.

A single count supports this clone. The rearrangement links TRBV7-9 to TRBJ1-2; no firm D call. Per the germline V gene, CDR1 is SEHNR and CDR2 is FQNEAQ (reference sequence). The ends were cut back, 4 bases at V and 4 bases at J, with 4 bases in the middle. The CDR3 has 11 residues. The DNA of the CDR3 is TGTGCCAGCAGCTCCAGCTATGGCTACACCTTC. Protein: CASSSSYGYTF.

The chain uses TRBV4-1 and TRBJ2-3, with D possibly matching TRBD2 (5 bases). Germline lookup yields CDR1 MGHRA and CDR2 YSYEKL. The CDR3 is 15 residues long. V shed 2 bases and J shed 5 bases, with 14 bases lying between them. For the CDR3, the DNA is TGCGCCAGCAGCCAATTGGAGGACCGAGGAGATACGCAGTATTTT. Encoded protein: CASSQLEDRGDTQYF.

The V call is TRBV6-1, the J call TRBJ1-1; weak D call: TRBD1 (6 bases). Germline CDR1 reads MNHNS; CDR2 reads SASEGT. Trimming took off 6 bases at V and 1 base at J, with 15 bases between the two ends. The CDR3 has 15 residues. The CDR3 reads CASRTPGQENTEAFF. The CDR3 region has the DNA TGTGCCAGCAGGACCCCGGGACAAGAGAACACTGAAGCTTTCTTT.

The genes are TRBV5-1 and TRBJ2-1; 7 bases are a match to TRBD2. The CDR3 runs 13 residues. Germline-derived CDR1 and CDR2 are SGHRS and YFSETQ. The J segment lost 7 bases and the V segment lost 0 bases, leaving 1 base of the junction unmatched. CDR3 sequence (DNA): TGCGCCAGCAGCTTGGCCGGGGGGAATGAGCAGTTCTTC. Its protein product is CASSLAGGNEQFF.

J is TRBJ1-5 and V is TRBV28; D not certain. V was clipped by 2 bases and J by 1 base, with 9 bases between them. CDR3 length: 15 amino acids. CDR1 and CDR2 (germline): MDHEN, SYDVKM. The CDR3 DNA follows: TGTGCCAGCAGTTTAGGGCTCTCGAGCAATCAGCCCCAGCATTTT. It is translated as CASSLGLSSNQPQHF. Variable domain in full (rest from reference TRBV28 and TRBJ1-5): DVKVTQSSRYLVKRTGEKVFLECVQDMDHENMFWYRQDPGLGLRLIYFSYDVKMKEKGDIPEGYSVSREKKERFSLILESASTNQTSMYLCASSLGLSSNQPQHFGDGTRLSIL.

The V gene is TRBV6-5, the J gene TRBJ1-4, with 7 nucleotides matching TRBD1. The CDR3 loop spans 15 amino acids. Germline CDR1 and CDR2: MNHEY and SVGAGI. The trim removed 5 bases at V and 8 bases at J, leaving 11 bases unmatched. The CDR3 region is CASSTLGDSGEKLFF. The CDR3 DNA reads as TGTGCCAGCAGTACCCTGGGGGACAGTGGGGAAAAACTGTTTTTT.

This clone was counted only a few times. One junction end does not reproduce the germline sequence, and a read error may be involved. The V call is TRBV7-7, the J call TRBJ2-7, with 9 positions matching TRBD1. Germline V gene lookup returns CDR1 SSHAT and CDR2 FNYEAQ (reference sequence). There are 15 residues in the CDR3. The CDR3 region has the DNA TGTGCTAGCAGCCGTCCCGGGACAGGGACTTACGAGCAGTACTTC. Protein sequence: CASSRPGTGTYEQYF.

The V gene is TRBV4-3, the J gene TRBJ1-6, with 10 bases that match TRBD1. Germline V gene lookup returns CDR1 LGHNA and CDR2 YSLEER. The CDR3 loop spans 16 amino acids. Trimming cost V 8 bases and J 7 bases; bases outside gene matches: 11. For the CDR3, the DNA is TGCGCCAGCTCCCGACAGGGGGCTTTCTCGAATTCACCCCTCCACTTT. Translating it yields CASSRQGAFSNSPLHF.

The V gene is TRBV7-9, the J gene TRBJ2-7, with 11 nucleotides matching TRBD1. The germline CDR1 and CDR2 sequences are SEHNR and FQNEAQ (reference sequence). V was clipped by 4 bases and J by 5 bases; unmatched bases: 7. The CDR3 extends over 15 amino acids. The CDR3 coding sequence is TGTGCCAGCAGCTCGATATTGGGACAGGGGGACGAGCAGTACTTC. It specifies CASSSILGQGDEQYF.

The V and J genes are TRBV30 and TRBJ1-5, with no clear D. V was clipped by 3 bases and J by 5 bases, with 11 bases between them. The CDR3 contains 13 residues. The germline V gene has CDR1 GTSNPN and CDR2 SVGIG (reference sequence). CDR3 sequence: CAWRDGKDQPQHF. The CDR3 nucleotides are TGTGCCTGGAGGGACGGGAAGGATCAGCCCCAGCATTTT.

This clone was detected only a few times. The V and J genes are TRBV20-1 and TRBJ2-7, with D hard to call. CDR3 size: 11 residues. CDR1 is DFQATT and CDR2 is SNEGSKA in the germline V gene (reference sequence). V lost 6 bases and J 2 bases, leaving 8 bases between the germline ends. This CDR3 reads CSAHGAYEQYF. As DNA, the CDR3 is TGCAGTGCCCACGGAGCCTACGAGCAGTACTTC.

This CDR3 reads CASSVVQGSGYTF. The CDR3 DNA sequence: TGTGCCAGCAGCGTAGTCCAGGGTTCAGGCTACACCTTC. The chain has TRBV9 and TRBJ1-2, with a possible D match to TRBD1 (5 bases). The germline V and J ends were trimmed by 0 bases and 8 bases, with 11 bases remaining between them. CDR1 SGDLS and CDR2 YYNGEE come from the germline V gene. This CDR3 spans 13 amino acids.

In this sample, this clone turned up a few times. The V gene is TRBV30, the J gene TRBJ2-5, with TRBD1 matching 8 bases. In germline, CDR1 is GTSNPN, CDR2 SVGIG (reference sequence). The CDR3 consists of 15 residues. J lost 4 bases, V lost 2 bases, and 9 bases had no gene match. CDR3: CAWSPGQGFSETQYF. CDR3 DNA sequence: TGTGCCTGGAGTCCCGGACAGGGATTTTCAGAGACCCAGTACTTC. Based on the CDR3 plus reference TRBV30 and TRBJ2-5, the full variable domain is SQTIHQWPATLVQPVGSPLSLECTVEGTSNPNLYWYRQAAGRGLQLLFYSVGIGQISSEVPQNLSASRPQDRQFILSSKKLLLSDSGFYLCAWSPGQGFSETQYFGPGTRLLVL.

CDR3 sequence (DNA): TGTGCCAGCAGCTTGGTTCCGGCCCCCGGGTATGGCTACACCTTC. Translated: CASSLVPAPGYGYTF. The chain couples TRBV5-6 to TRBJ1-2; D remains unclear. The V and J ends lost 0 bases and 5 bases respectively, with 14 bases between them. CDR1 is SGHDT and CDR2 is YYEEEE in the germline V gene. This CDR3 region has 15 residues.

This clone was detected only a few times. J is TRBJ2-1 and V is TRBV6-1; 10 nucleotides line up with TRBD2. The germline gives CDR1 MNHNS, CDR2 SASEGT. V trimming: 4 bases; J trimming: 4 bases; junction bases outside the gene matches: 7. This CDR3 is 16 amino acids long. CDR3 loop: CASSGSLAGAYNEQFF. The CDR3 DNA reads TGTGCCAGCAGTGGATCCCTAGCGGGAGCTTACAATGAGCAGTTCTTC.

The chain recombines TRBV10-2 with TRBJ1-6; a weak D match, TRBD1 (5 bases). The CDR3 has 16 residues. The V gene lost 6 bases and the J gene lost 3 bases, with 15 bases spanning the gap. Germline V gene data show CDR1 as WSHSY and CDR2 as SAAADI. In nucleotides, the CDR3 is TGCGCCAGCAGGGAGGCGGGGGGTAACTATAATTCACCCCTCCACTTT. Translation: CASREAGGNYNSPLHF.